Each of the 29 T cell receptor beta chains below was sequenced from the same sample in a study of blood T cell repertoires in COVID-19. Libraries were prepared by immunoSEQ multiplex PCR; TCRdb keeps only in-frame clonotypes and omits some of them. The sample consists of about 160,000 clones, around 85% of them appearing once. Sample: peripheral blood. The receptors come from a woman aged 70-85 years with acute or convalescent COVID-19.

The chain employs TRBV3-1 (or the pseudogene TRBV3-2) and TRBJ2-5; D is possibly TRBD2 (6 bases). Between the trimmed V and J ends, which lost 0 bases and 7 bases, there was a span of 21 bases. CDR3 length: 17 residues. The germline V gene has CDR1 LGHDT and CDR2 YNNKEL (reference sequence). For the CDR3, the DNA is TGTGCCAGCAGCCAAGATTTAAGGTTGGTGGGAGGCGTGACCCAGTACTTC. Translation: CASSQDLRLVGGVTQYF.

The chain employs TRBV11-3 and TRBJ1-6; TRBD1 matches at 7 bases. The V gene end was trimmed by 1 base and the J gene end by 9 bases; junction bases not matched to a gene: 6. Germline CDR1 reads SGHNT; CDR2 reads YENEEA. This CDR3 is built from 15 residues. CDR3 residues: CASSLGTGWSSPLHF. Written as DNA, the CDR3 is TGTGCCAGCAGCTTAGGGACAGGTTGGAGTTCACCCCTCCACTTT.

The genes are TRBV15 and TRBJ1-4, with 7 nucleotides matching TRBD1. Germline values: CDR1 LNHNV, CDR2 YYDKDF (reference sequence). With 5 bases clipped from V and 6 bases from J, the junction kept 9 bases outside the gene matches. This CDR3 has 15 amino acids. CDR3 coding DNA: TGTGCCACCAGCCGAACAGGGGAATGGGATGAAAAACTGTTTTTT. It translates to CATSRTGEWDEKLFF. Based on the CDR3 plus reference TRBV15 and TRBJ1-4, the full variable domain is DAMVIQNPRYQVTQFGKPVTLSCSQTLNHNVMYWYQQKSSQAPKLLFHYYDKDFNNEADTPDNFQSRRPNTSFCFLDIRSPGLGDTAMYLCATSRTGEWDEKLFFGSGTQLSVL.

The chain combines TRBV2 with TRBJ2-2; D perhaps matches TRBD2 (6 bases). CDR1 and CDR2 from the germline V gene are SNHLY and FYNNEI. The CDR3 totals 13 residues. V gave up 6 bases and J gave up 6 bases, with 11 bases separating them. In DNA form, the CDR3 reads TGTGCCAGCAGGGCCGGGACTGCCGGGGAGCTGTTTTTT. This translates into CASRAGTAGELFF.

The table lists this clone with a count of one. The chain links TRBV30 to TRBJ2-6; D is ambiguous. Germline CDR1 GTSNPN, CDR2 SVGIG (reference sequence). The CDR3 spans 15 residues. The V gene lost 1 base and the J gene lost 7 bases, with 14 bases spanning the gap. Here the CDR3 reads CAWSERQVVANVLTF. Written as DNA, the CDR3 is TGTGCCTGGAGTGAAAGGCAGGTAGTAGCCAACGTCCTGACTTTC. Full variable domain (missing parts from reference TRBV30 and TRBJ2-6): SQTIHQWPATLVQPVGSPLSLECTVEGTSNPNLYWYRQAAGRGLQLLFYSVGIGQISSEVPQNLSASRPQDRQFILSSKKLLLSDSGFYLCAWSERQVVANVLTFGAGSRLTVL.

This chain joins TRBV30 and TRBJ1-5; 7 positions match TRBD1. V gave up 2 bases and J gave up 5 bases; unmatched junction bases: 15. Germline CDR1 reads GTSNPN; CDR2 reads SVGIG (reference sequence). The length of the CDR3 is 17 residues. In DNA, the CDR3 is TGTGCCTGGAGTCTAGGGTACTCTGGGACAGTTCATCAGCCCCAGCATTTT. Protein product: CAWSLGYSGTVHQPQHF.

About this clone: The same CDR3 also results from other DNA sequences found in this sample. The rearrangement uses TRBV7-3 and TRBJ2-1, with 12 positions matching TRBD2. The junction had 3 bases not matched to a gene; V was cut back by 5 bases and J by 1 base. CDR3 length: 16 amino acids. The V gene's germline CDR1 is SGHTA and CDR2 FQGTGA. CDR3: CASSPTSGSSYNEQFF. CDR3 nucleotide sequence: TGTGCCAGCAGCCCGACTAGCGGGAGTTCCTACAATGAGCAGTTCTTC.

The V and J genes are TRBV19 and TRBJ1-3; D perhaps matches TRBD1 (5 bases). There are 14 residues in the CDR3. CDR1 LNHDA and CDR2 SQIVND come from the germline V gene (reference sequence). Trimming took 3 bases from V and 3 from J, leaving 9 bases between them. CDR3 nucleotides: TGTGCCAGTAGTATGGGGGGACTTGGAAACACCATATATTTT. Translation gives CASSMGGLGNTIYF.

The chain employs TRBV12-3 or TRBV12-4 and TRBJ1-5, with TRBD1 matching 7 bases. This CDR3 has 13 residues. With 6 bases clipped from V and 7 bases from J, the junction kept 6 bases outside the gene matches. CDR3 bases: TGTGCCAGCAGAAAAGGACAGGCCCAGCCCCAGCATTTT. Encoded protein: CASRKGQAQPQHF.

The genes are TRBV5-6 and TRBJ1-3, with a possible D match to TRBD1 (5 bases). From germline, CDR1 is SGHDT and CDR2 YYEEEE. The CDR3 is made up of 15 amino acids. Trimming took 0 bases from V and 2 from J, leaving 9 bases between them. The CDR3 DNA reads TGTGCCAGCAGCTTGGTCAGGGATACTGGAAACACCATATATTTT. The encoded protein is CASSLVRDTGNTIYF.

This chain joins TRBV6-5 and TRBJ2-7; the D gene is possibly TRBD2 (5 bases). Trimming took 2 bases from V and 3 from J, leaving 14 bases between them. The CDR3 spans 15 residues. The germline gives CDR1 MNHEY, CDR2 SVGAGI. The CDR3: CASSYGGLGSYEQYF. CDR3 coding DNA: TGTGCCAGCAGTTACGGCGGGCTGGGGAGCTACGAGCAGTACTTC.

V gene TRBV10-3 combines with J gene TRBJ2-3; a possible D gene is TRBD1 (6 bases). Trimming left V 4 bases short and J 2 bases short, with 10 bases between. Germline CDR1 ENHRY, CDR2 SYGVKD. The length of the CDR3 is 14 residues. CDR3 DNA: TGTGCCATCAGTGCTCAGGGGTTCACAGATACGCAGTATTTT. Its protein product is CAISAQGFTDTQYF.

Only a few counts were recorded for this clone. This chain connects TRBV4-2 to TRBJ2-1, with 10 bases lining up with TRBD2. The CDR3 consists of 17 residues. Germline V gives CDR1 LGHNA, CDR2 YNFKEQ. The V segment lost 0 bases and the J segment 4 bases; nucleotides outside the gene matches: 6. The chain's CDR3 is CASSQELAGIPYNEQFF. The CDR3 nucleotides are TGTGCCAGCAGCCAAGAACTAGCGGGGATACCGTACAATGAGCAGTTCTTC.

A remark on this clone: Germline and junction disagree at one end, which may indicate a read error. This sequence joins TRBV11-2 and TRBJ1-1, with 7 nucleotides matching TRBD1. The CDR3 is made up of 13 amino acids. Germline values: CDR1 SGHAT, CDR2 FQNNGV. CDR3 sequence (DNA): TGTGCCAGCAGCTTAGAAACCGGGACAGCTCGGGTCTTT. Protein: CASSLETGTARVF.

The chain links TRBV10-2 to TRBJ1-1, with unresolved D. Germline assignment: CDR1 WSHSY and CDR2 SAAADI. The CDR3 runs to 15 residues. The germline V and J ends were trimmed by 3 bases and 4 bases, with 15 bases remaining between them. Here the CDR3 DNA reads TGCGCCAGCAGTGAAAGACGTCAACGAGGCACTGAAGCTTTCTTT. As protein: CASSERRQRGTEAFF.

The rearrangement joins TRBV19 to TRBJ2-1, with D possibly matching TRBD1 (6 bases). CDR1 is LNHDA, CDR2 SQIVND, per germline (reference sequence). The CDR3 loop spans 15 amino acids. The germline V and J ends were trimmed by 6 bases and 2 bases, with 14 bases remaining between them. The CDR3 is CASRGRDTPYNEQFF. The CDR3 DNA is TGTGCCAGTAGAGGCCGGGACACCCCCTACAATGAGCAGTTCTTC.

The chain uses TRBV7-9 and TRBJ1-6; D unclear. The CDR3 sequence is 14 residues long. Germline lookup yields CDR1 SEHNR and CDR2 FQNEAQ (reference sequence). Trimming took 2 bases from V and 5 from J, leaving 7 bases between them. DNA for the CDR3: TGTGCCAGCAGCTTAACTCGGGATAATTCACCCCTCCACTTT. Residues: CASSLTRDNSPLHF.

The V and J genes are TRBV4-3 and TRBJ2-5, with 7 bases lining up with TRBD2. Unmatched junction bases numbered 6, after V lost 0 bases and J lost 5 bases. Germline loops: CDR1 LGHNA, CDR2 YSLEER. The CDR3 length is 15 residues. The CDR3 nucleotides read TGCGCCAGCAGCCAAGATCAGACTAGCAGGGAGACCCAGTACTTC. This encodes CASSQDQTSRETQYF.

This rearrangement joins TRBV18 to TRBJ2-5; weak D call: TRBD2 (6 bases). Germline values: CDR1 KGHSH, CDR2 LQKENI. The CDR3 extends over 14 amino acids. Trimming took off 6 bases at V and 2 bases at J, with 13 bases between the two ends. The CDR3 spells CASSPRDFQETQYF. The CDR3, as DNA: TGTGCCAGCTCCCCGCGGGACTTTCAAGAGACCCAGTACTTC.

The V call is TRBV29-1, the J call TRBJ1-1, with TRBD1 matching over 9 bases. Germline CDR1 reads SQVTM; CDR2 reads ANQGSEA. The junction had 6 bases not matched to a gene; V was cut back by 7 bases and J by 6 bases. CDR3 length: 12 residues. The DNA of the CDR3 is TGCAGCGGGGGACAGGGCGTCCCTGAAGCTTTCTTT. Translating it yields CSGGQGVPEAFF.

This clone was counted a few times. The chain uses TRBV25-1 and TRBJ1-6; D is unclear. Per germline, CDR1 MGHDK and CDR2 SYGVNS. The CDR3 consists of 14 residues. Trimming cost V 2 bases and J 14 bases, with 16 bases left between them. DNA of the CDR3: TGTGCCAGCAGTGAAACCGGGATCCTTTCCTCCCTCCACTTT. Residues: CASSETGILSSLHF.

This sequence joins TRBV12-5 and TRBJ1-1; 7 nucleotides align to TRBD1. With 3 bases clipped from V and 6 bases from J, the junction kept 4 bases outside the gene matches. The CDR3 runs to 13 residues. Germline V gene sequence: CDR1 LGHNT, CDR2 FRNRAP. The CDR3: CASGLGGRSEAFF. The CDR3 region has the DNA TGTGCTAGTGGTTTAGGGGGCCGGTCTGAAGCTTTCTTT.

The rearrangement joins TRBV9 to TRBJ2-3; a possible D gene is TRBD2 (5 bases). The CDR3 covers 15 residues. V was clipped by 5 bases and J by 2 bases, with 15 bases between them. Germline V gene sequence: CDR1 SGDLS, CDR2 YYNGEE. The CDR3 DNA reads TGTGCCAGCAGTGATCTAGCAGACGCCACAGATACGCAGTATTTT. Translating it yields CASSDLADATDTQYF. The variable domain in full, completed from reference TRBV9 and TRBJ2-3, reads DSGVTQTPKHLITATGQRVTLRCSPRSGDLSVYWYQQSLDQGLQFLIQYYNGEERAKGNILERFSAQQFPDLHSELNLSSLELGDSALYFCASSDLADATDTQYFGPGTRLTVL.

This clone was counted once. The J gene is TRBJ1-2, the V gene TRBV19; D might be TRBD1 (6 bases). CDR1 LNHDA and CDR2 SQIVND come from the germline V gene (reference sequence). Between the trimmed V and J ends, which lost 3 bases and 2 bases, there was a span of 19 bases. The CDR3 totals 17 residues. CDR3 bases: TGTGCCAGTAGTATTCACACAGGGATCGACTCCAACTATGGCTACACCTTC. It yields the protein CASSIHTGIDSNYGYTF. Full variable domain (rest looked up from reference TRBV19 and TRBJ1-2): DGGITQSPKYLFRKEGQNVTLSCEQNLNHDAMYWYRQDPGQGLRLIYYSQIVNDFQKGDIAEGYSVSREKKESFPLTVTSAQKNPTAFYLCASSIHTGIDSNYGYTFGSGTRLTVV.

The rearrangement joins TRBV5-4 to TRBJ1-2, with a tentative D call TRBD1 (5 bases). The germline V gene encodes CDR1 SGHNT and CDR2 YYREEE (reference sequence). The CDR3 covers 14 residues. Trimming removed 4 bases at V and 3 bases at J, with 13 bases between. CDR3 sequence: CASSRQGYDYGYTF. The CDR3 DNA is TGTGCCAGCAGCCGCCAGGGTTATGACTATGGCTACACCTTC.

In this sample, this clone turned up a few times. The genes are TRBV5-1 and TRBJ2-1, with 11 bases fitting TRBD2. Germline-derived CDR1 and CDR2 are SGHRS and YFSETQ. J gave up 5 bases and V 0 bases, and 25 bases lay outside the gene matches. The CDR3 is 23 residues long. The CDR3: CASSLERQGVVLAGALNDNEQFF. The CDR3 coding sequence is TGCGCCAGCAGCTTGGAGAGACAGGGAGTCGTACTAGCGGGAGCGCTAAACGACAATGAGCAGTTCTTC.

J is TRBJ2-2 and V is TRBV29-1; TRBD1 agrees at 8 bases. The CDR3 runs 12 residues. The germline gives CDR1 SQVTM, CDR2 ANQGSEA. Germline trimming cut 7 bases from V and 4 bases from J; bases unmatched to any gene: 2. The CDR3 protein is CSADRATGELFF. CDR3 in DNA: TGCAGCGCGGACAGGGCCACCGGGGAGCTGTTTTTT.

The rearrangement links TRBV18 to TRBJ2-5; D may be TRBD2 (5 bases). The CDR3 runs to 13 residues. In germline, CDR1 is KGHSH, CDR2 LQKENI. The V end lost 2 bases, the J end lost 12 bases, and 16 bases lay between the germline ends. Here the CDR3 reads CASSPRRYCPEYF. The DNA for the CDR3 is TGTGCCAGCTCACCAAGGAGGTACTGCCCTGAGTACTTC.

The CDR3 DNA reads TGTGCCAGCAGCAAAGACAGGGTACTTGGCTACACCTTC. Its protein is CASSKDRVLGYTF. The chain links TRBV11-2 to TRBJ1-2; 7 nucleotides line up with TRBD1. Germline V lookup: CDR1 SGHAT, CDR2 FQNNGV. This CDR3 is 13 amino acids long. The ends lost 5 bases at V and 7 bases at J; junction bases unmatched: 7. The variable domain in full, with the rest retrieved from reference TRBV11-2 and TRBJ1-2, is EAGVAQSPRYKIIEKRQSVAFWCNPISGHATLYWYQQILGQGPKLLIQFQNNGVVDDSQLPKDRFSAERLKGVDSTLKIQPAKLEDSAVYLCASSKDRVLGYTFGSGTRLTVV.